This T cell receptor (beta chain) was documented in a study of shared clonotypes between healthy human individuals. The CDR3 runs 16 residues. Germline V gives CDR1 SGDLS, CDR2 YYNGEE. V gave up 4 bases and J gave up 4 bases, with 19 bases separating them. CD45RO-negative, CCR7-selected cells formed the naive CD8 fraction, which excluded terminally differentiated effector memory CD45RA+ cells. Clones were read by immunoSEQ multiplex PCR, and TCRdb kept only the in-frame ones, dropping some. The sample lists about 2.1 million clones, over 85% occurring once. Sequencing was performed on naive CD8+ T cells from PBMCs. This TCR was recovered from a man younger than 35 in good health. Some clones in this sample may be carry-over from other donors' samples. The gene calls are TRBV9 and TRBJ2-3; perhaps TRBD2 as D (7 bases). The CDR3 region is CASSPWGGQGADTQYF. CDR3 DNA sequence: TGTGCCAGCAGCCCGTGGGGGGGGCAGGGCGCAGATACGCAGTATTTT.